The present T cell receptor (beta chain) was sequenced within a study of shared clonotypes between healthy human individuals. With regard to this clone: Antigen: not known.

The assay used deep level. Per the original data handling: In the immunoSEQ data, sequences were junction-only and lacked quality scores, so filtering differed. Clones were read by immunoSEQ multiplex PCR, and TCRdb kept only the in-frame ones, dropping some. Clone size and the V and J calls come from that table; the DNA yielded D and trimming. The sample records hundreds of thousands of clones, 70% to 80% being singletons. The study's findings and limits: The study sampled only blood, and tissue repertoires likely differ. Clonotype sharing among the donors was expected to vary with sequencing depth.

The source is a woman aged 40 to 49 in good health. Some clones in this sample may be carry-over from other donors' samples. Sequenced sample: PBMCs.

For the CDR3, the DNA is TGTGCCAGTAGCGGACAGGGGGCTTCCGAAAAACTGTTTTTT. Its protein product is CASSGQGASEKLFF. The rearrangement joins TRBV19 to TRBJ1-4; 11 nucleotides align to TRBD1. CDR1 is LNHDA and CDR2 is SQIVND in the germline V gene (reference sequence). The length of the CDR3 is 14 residues. Losses at the gene ends were 6 bases for V and 8 bases for J; bases not matched to a gene: 5. The full variable domain, with the rest looked up from reference TRBV19 and TRBJ1-4, is DGGITQSPKYLFRKEGQNVTLSCEQNLNHDAMYWYRQDPGQGLRLIYYSQIVNDFQKGDIAEGYSVSREKKESFPLTVTSAQKNPTAFYLCASSGQGASEKLFFGSGTQLSVL.